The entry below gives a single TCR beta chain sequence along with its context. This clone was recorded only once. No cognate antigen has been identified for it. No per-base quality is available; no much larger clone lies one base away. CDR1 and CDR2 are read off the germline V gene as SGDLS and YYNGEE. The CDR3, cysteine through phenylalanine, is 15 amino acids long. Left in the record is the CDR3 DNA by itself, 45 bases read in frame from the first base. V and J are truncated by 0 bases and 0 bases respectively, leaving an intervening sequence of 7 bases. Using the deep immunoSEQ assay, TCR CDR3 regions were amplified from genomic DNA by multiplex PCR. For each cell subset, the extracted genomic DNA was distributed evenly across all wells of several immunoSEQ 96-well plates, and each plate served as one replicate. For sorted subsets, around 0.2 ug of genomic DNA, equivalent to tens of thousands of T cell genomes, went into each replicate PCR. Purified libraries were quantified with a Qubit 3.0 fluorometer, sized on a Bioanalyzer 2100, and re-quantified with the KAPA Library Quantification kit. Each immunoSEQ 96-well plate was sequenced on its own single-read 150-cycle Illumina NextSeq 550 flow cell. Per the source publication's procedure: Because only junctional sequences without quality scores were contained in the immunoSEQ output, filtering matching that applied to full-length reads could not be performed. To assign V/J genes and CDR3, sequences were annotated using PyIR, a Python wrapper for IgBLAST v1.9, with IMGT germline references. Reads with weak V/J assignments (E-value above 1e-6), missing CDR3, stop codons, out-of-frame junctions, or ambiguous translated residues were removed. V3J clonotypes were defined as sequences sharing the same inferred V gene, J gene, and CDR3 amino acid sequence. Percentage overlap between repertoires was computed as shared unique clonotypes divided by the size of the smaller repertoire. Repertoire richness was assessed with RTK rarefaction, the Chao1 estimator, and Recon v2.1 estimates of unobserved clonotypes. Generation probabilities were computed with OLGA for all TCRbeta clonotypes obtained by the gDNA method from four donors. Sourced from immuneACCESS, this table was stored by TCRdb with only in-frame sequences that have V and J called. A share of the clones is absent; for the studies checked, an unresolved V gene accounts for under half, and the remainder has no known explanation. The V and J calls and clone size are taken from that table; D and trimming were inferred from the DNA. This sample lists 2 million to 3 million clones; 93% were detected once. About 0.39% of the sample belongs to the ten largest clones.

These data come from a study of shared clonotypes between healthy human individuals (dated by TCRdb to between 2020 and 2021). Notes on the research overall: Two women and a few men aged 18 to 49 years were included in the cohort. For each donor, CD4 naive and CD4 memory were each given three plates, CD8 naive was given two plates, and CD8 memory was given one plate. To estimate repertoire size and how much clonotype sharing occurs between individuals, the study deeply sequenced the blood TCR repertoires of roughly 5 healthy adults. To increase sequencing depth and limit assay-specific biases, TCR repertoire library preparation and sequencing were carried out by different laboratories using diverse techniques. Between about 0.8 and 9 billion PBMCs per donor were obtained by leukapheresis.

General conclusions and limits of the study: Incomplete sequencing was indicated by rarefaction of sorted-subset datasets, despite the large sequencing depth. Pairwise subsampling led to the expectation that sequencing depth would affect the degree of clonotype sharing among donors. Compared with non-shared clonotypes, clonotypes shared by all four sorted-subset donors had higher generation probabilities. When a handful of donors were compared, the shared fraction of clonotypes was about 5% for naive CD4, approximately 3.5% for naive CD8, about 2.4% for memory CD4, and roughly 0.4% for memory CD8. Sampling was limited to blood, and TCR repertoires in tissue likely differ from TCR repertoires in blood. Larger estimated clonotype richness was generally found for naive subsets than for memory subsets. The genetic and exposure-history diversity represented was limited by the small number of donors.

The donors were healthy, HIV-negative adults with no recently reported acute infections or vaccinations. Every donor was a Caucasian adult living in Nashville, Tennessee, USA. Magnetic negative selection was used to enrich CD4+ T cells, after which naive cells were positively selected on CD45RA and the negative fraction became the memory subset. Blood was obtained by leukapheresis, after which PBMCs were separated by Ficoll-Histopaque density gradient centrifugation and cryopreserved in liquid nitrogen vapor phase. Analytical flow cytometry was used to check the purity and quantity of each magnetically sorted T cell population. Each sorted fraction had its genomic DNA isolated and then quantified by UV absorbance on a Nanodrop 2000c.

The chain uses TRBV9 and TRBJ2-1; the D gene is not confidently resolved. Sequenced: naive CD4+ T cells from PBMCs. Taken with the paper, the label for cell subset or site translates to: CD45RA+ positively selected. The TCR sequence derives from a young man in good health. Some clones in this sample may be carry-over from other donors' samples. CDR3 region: CASSVVESSYNEQFF. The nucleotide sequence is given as TGTGCCAGCAGCGTAGTAGAGAGCTCCTACAATGAGCAGTTCTTC.